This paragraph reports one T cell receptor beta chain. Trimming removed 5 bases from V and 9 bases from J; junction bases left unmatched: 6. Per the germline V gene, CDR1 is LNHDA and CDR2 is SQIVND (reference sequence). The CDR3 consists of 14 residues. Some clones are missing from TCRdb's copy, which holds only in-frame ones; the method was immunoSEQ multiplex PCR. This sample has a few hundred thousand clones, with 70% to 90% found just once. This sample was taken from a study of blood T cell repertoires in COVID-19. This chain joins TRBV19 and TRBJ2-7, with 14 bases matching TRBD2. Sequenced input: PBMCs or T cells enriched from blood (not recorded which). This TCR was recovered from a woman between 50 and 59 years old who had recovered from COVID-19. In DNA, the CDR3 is TGTGCCAGTAGTGAGGGGACTAGCGGGGGATTGCAGTACTTC. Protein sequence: CASSEGTSGGLQYF.